Below, 23 T cell receptor beta chains from the same sample are listed, as sequenced in a study of early T cells in non-severe SARS-CoV-2 infection. MiXCR, run by TCRdb on the 5' RACE reads, gives a single entry per CDR3 protein. The sample carries 100,000 to 130,000 distinct CDR3 sequences, 12% recorded once. The sample was whole blood. Receptors were obtained from an adult who was a healthcare worker with PCR-confirmed SARS-CoV-2 infection or an uninfected control (not recorded which).

The sample holds a few counts of this clonotype. The rearrangement uses TRBV27 and TRBJ1-2; TRBD1 matches at 8 bases. V lost 0 bases to trimming and J lost 4 bases; unmatched junction nucleotides: 13. Germline CDR1 reads MNHEY; CDR2 reads SMNVEV (reference sequence). This CDR3 region has 18 residues. CDR3 coding DNA: TGTGCCAGCAGTTTATCCCCCCAAAGCAGGGGGCGATTCTATGGCTACACCTTC. Translating it yields CASSLSPQSRGRFYGYTF.

This clonotype occurred a few times. The chain links TRBV5-1 to TRBJ2-2; 15 bases map to TRBD2. V lost 4 bases and J lost 5; bases outside the gene matches: 9. The V gene's germline CDR1 is SGHRS and CDR2 YFSETQ. The CDR3 runs to 18 residues. The CDR3 is CASSTGLAGGFGTGELFF. The CDR3 DNA is TGCGCCAGCAGCACCGGACTAGCGGGAGGGTTTGGGACCGGGGAGCTGTTTTTT.

The chain uses TRBV5-6 and TRBJ2-3; possible D gene TRBD2, 7 bases. V was cut by 2 bases and J by 3 bases, with 19 bases left in between. Germline lookup yields CDR1 SGHDT and CDR2 YYEEEE. There are 17 residues in the CDR3. For the CDR3, the DNA is TGTGCCAGCAGCTTTGAAGGCGGGGGCCCGAGGACAGATACGCAGTATTTT. As protein: CASSFEGGGPRTDTQYF.

This clonotype was seen a few times. An end of the junction differs from the germline gene, which may be a read error. J is TRBJ2-2 and V is TRBV6-5; 14 bases fit TRBD2. The CDR3 consists of 20 residues. Germline-derived CDR1 and CDR2 are MNHEY and SVGAGI. The CDR3: CASTPRPGLAGVGNIGELFF. The CDR3 nucleotides read TGTGCCAGCACCCCCAGACCGGGACTAGCGGGAGTGGGAAACATCGGGGAGCTGTTTTTT.

This clonotype was observed a few times. The chain recombines TRBV6-5 with TRBJ1-1; 8 nucleotides align to TRBD1. J was trimmed by 5 bases and V by 6 bases; bases with no gene match: 5. This CDR3 has 13 amino acids. Germline CDR1 is MNHEY and CDR2 is SVGAGI. CDR3 in amino acids: CASRTGVGTEAFF. For the CDR3, the DNA is TGTGCCAGCAGGACAGGGGTTGGGACTGAAGCTTTCTTT.

This clonotype appeared a few times. This chain uses TRBV5-5 with TRBJ2-1, with D perhaps given as TRBD1 or TRBD2 (6 bases each). Trimming cost V 7 bases and J 2 bases, with 16 bases left between them. The CDR3 sequence is 15 residues long. The germline V gene encodes CDR1 SGHKS and CDR2 YYEKEE (reference sequence). The CDR3 loop is CASFGGPTAYNEQFF. CDR3 sequence (DNA): TGTGCCAGCTTTGGGGGGCCAACGGCCTACAATGAGCAGTTCTTC.

With respect to this clonotype: Just one base apart from a much larger clone, this may be a read error. Since the CDR3 does not end with the conserved phenylalanine or tryptophan, this likely comes from a read error. The chain links TRBV6-5 to TRBJ2-2; D unresolved. This CDR3 is 13 amino acids long. Per germline, CDR1 MNHEY and CDR2 SVGAGI. Trimming cost V 2 bases and J 1 base, with 2 bases left between them. CDR3 residues: CASSYQNTGELFL. CDR3 bases: TGTGCCAGCAGTTACCAGAACACCGGGGAGCTGTTTCTT.

This clonotype appeared many times. The CDR3 protein is CASSEMGYNEQFF. CDR3 DNA: TGTGCCAGCAGTGAGATGGGATACAATGAGCAGTTCTTC. V is TRBV6-1 and J is TRBJ2-1; D uncertain. This CDR3 contains 13 residues. Germline V gives CDR1 MNHNS, CDR2 SASEGT. Trimming left V 3 bases short and J 4 bases short, with 7 bases between.

This clonotype was counted ten times or more. DNA of the CDR3: TGTGCCAGCAGCCAAGGAGACACAGATACGCAGTATTTT. Translating gives CASSQGDTDTQYF. The rearrangement joins TRBV3-1 to TRBJ2-3; D is ambiguous. Trimming cost V 1 base and J 2 bases, with 4 bases left between them. The CDR3 extends over 13 amino acids. The V gene's germline CDR1 is LGHDT and CDR2 YNNKEL (reference sequence).

This clonotype was detected ten times or more. The rearrangement uses TRBV5-1 and TRBJ1-2, with 8 bases matching TRBD1. Germline CDR1 SGHRS, CDR2 YFSETQ. Unmatched junction bases numbered 12, after V lost 4 bases and J lost 1 base. CDR3 length: 17 residues. The CDR3 protein is CASSRGQGTSLNYGYTF. The CDR3 bases are TGCGCCAGCAGCAGAGGACAGGGAACAAGTCTTAACTATGGCTACACCTTC.

Many counts were recorded for this clonotype. The rearrangement links TRBV6-2 or TRBV6-3 to TRBJ2-2; 11 bases align to TRBD1. CDR1 is MNHEY and CDR2 is SVGEGT in the germline V gene. This CDR3 region has 16 residues. J gave up 9 bases and V 7 bases, and 13 bases lay outside the gene matches. The chain's CDR3 is CASNSPGQGASRELFF. The CDR3 region has the DNA TGTGCCAGCAATTCTCCCGGACAGGGGGCGAGCCGGGAGCTGTTTTTT.

In this sample, this clonotype turned up many times. The chain links TRBV6-5 to TRBJ2-1; TRBD2 might be the D (6 bases). V dropped 5 bases and J dropped 2 bases, with 16 bases sitting between them. Germline lookup yields CDR1 MNHEY and CDR2 SVGAGI. The CDR3 runs 16 residues. Here the CDR3 DNA reads TGTGCCAGCAGTCCGCCGGGACTCCAAACCTACAATGAGCAGTTCTTC. Residues: CASSPPGLQTYNEQFF.

This clonotype has just a few counts. V and J are TRBV5-1 and TRBJ2-3; 12 bases fit TRBD2. V lost 2 bases, J lost 4 bases, and 5 bases stayed unmatched. Germline values: CDR1 SGHRS, CDR2 YFSETQ. CDR3 length: 16 amino acids. In DNA, the CDR3 is TGCGCCAGCAGCTTCCGACTAGCGGGGGCAGCAGATACGCAGTATTTT. As protein: CASSFRLAGAADTQYF.

The rearrangement joins TRBV3-1 to TRBJ2-7; D not certain. With 1 base removed from V and 6 bases from J, the gap between germline ends came to 10 bases. In germline, CDR1 is LGHDT, CDR2 YNNKEL (reference sequence). The length of the CDR3 is 13 residues. The CDR3 DNA sequence: TGTGCCAGCAGCCAAGGCGGCGCGCGCGAGCAGTACTTC. Residues: CASSQGGAREQYF.

A word on this clonotype: A much more abundant neighbour one base away suggests this may be a read error. The chain carries TRBV25-1 and TRBJ2-7; D is unclear. Germline CDR1 MGHDK, CDR2 SYGVNS. The CDR3 runs 15 residues. Trimming left V 3 bases short and J 0 bases short, with 12 bases between. The CDR3: CASSDFGAGSYEQYF. The CDR3 DNA is TGTGCCAGCAGTGACTTTGGCGCCGGCTCCTACGAGCAGTACTTC.

A note on this clonotype: Germline and junction disagree at one end, which may indicate a read error. The chain joins TRBV6-5 to TRBJ1-5; D unclear. The CDR3 consists of 15 residues. CDR1 is MNHEY, CDR2 SVGAGI, per germline. The DNA for the CDR3 is TGTGCCAGCAGGGCCCCCGGGAGCCCCAATCAGCCCCGGCATTTT. Translating it yields CASRAPGSPNQPRHF.

The chain couples TRBV6-1 to TRBJ2-5; 8 nucleotides match TRBD1. J gave up 0 bases and V 11 bases, and 5 bases lay outside the gene matches. The CDR3 sequence is 13 residues long. Germline V gene sequence: CDR1 MNHNS, CDR2 SASEGT. CDR3 amino acids: CAFQDRDQETQYF. The CDR3 DNA sequence: TGTGCCTTCCAGGACAGGGACCAAGAGACCCAGTACTTC.

This rearrangement joins TRBV5-4 to TRBJ2-1, with a possible D match to TRBD1 (6 bases). The CDR3 totals 15 residues. Germline CDR1 and CDR2: SGHNT and YYREEE (reference sequence). Trimming took 0 bases from V and 4 from J, leaving 11 bases between them. CDR3 residues: CASSLGQANYNEQFF. The CDR3 DNA reads as TGTGCCAGCAGCTTGGGACAGGCCAATTACAATGAGCAGTTCTTC.

This clonotype was counted a few times. The rearrangement uses TRBV14 and TRBJ2-3; TRBD2 matches at 8 bases. Germline CDR1 is SGHDN and CDR2 is FVKESK. Trimming cost V 5 bases and J 3 bases; bases outside gene matches: 10. CDR3 length equals 16 residues. CDR3 sequence: CASSMLGSGKTDTQYF. Here the CDR3 DNA reads TGTGCCAGCAGCATGCTTGGTAGCGGGAAGACAGATACGCAGTATTTT.

For this clonotype: A read error may account for a junction end that differs from germline. The V call is TRBV5-5, the J call TRBJ1-2; maybe TRBD1 (5 bases). Germline-derived CDR1 and CDR2 are SGHKS and YYEKEE (reference sequence). This CDR3 region has 13 residues. The CDR3 loop reads CASNLGGTRGYTF. The CDR3 DNA reads as TGTGCCAGCAACTTGGGGGGTACAAGAGGCTACACCTTC.

This clonotype was seen ten or more times. This rearrangement joins TRBV28 to TRBJ1-2, with TRBD1 as a possible D gene (6 bases). The CDR3 consists of 13 residues. The ends were cut back, 8 bases at V and 0 bases at J, with 10 bases in the middle. CDR1 and CDR2 (germline): MDHEN, SYDVKM. Here the CDR3 DNA reads TGTGCCAGCGGTGGGGGCTCTAACTATGGCTACACCTTC. Its translation is CASGGGSNYGYTF.

A few counts support this clonotype. This chain uses TRBV2 with TRBJ2-3; 8 nucleotides agree with TRBD1. V lost 6 bases and J lost 8; bases outside the gene matches: 4. The CDR3 sequence is 12 residues long. The germline V gene has CDR1 SNHLY and CDR2 FYNNEI. The CDR3 region is CASRQQGGTQYF. In DNA form, the CDR3 reads TGTGCCAGCAGACAACAGGGGGGTACGCAGTATTTT.

This rearrangement joins TRBV7-6 to TRBJ2-2; 7 nucleotides line up with TRBD1. The germline CDR1 and CDR2 sequences are SGHVS and FNYEAQ. J gave up 2 bases and V 3 bases, and 9 bases lay outside the gene matches. The CDR3 sequence is 17 residues long. CDR3 sequence (DNA): TGTGCCAGCAGCTTCATCCCCGCAGGGGGAAACACCGGGGAGCTGTTTTTT. This encodes CASSFIPAGGNTGELFF.